This entry concerns a single T cell receptor (beta chain). This record belongs to a study of blood T cell repertoires in COVID-19. Study as a whole: T cells, B-cell-depleted T cells, or PBMCs supplied cDNA or gDNA.

Using immunoSEQ multiplex PCR, the repertoire was profiled, and TCRdb retains in-frame clones only, with some absent. The table has 150,000 to 160,000 clones, less than 90% seen once. The sequence was collected from a woman aged 65 to 85 with acute or convalescent COVID-19. The sample comprised peripheral blood.

The CDR3 reads CASRGGKGARNEQFF. CDR3 coding DNA: TGTGCCAGCAGGGGCGGGAAGGGGGCGCGCAATGAGCAGTTCTTC. This chain links TRBV6-5 with TRBJ2-1; a possible D gene is TRBD1 (7 bases). The V gene's germline CDR1 is MNHEY and CDR2 SVGAGI. Trimming pared 6 bases from V and 6 bases from J, leaving 18 bases between. The CDR3 contains 15 residues.